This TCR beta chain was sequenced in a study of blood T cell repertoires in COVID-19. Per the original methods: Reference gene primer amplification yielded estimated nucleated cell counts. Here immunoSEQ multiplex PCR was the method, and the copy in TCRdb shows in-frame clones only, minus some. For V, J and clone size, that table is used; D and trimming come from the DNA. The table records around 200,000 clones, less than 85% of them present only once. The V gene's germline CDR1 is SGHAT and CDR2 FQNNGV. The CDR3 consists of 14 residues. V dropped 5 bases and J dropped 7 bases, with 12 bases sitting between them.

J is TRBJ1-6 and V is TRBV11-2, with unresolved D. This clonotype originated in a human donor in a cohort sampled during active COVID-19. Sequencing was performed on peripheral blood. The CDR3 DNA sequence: TGTGCCAGCAGCGCCGAGCGGCTGAATTCACCCCTCCACTTT. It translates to CASSAERLNSPLHF.